Below, 2 T cell receptor beta chains from the same sample are listed, as sequenced in a study of cytomegalovirus exposure and HLA in healthy donors. The PCR used 60 Vbeta and 13 Jbeta primers. The method was immunoSEQ multiplex PCR; TCRdb's version includes in-frame clones alone and lacks a portion of them. This table has over 70,000 clones, 70% to 85% appearing once. The sample consisted of PBMCs. These receptors were collected from a human donor in good health.

The rearrangement uses TRBV7-8 and TRBJ1-3; D gene ambiguous. This CDR3 has 15 amino acids. Trimming took off 1 base at V and 0 bases at J, with 7 bases between the two ends. The V gene's germline CDR1 is SGHVS and CDR2 FQNEAQ. The CDR3 protein is CASSLGGSSGNTIYF. CDR3 coding DNA: TGTGCCAGCAGCTTAGGAGGAAGCTCTGGAAACACCATATATTTT.

This clone was found once. The V and J genes are TRBV25-1 and TRBJ2-2; TRBD1 matches 9 bases. In germline, CDR1 is MGHDK, CDR2 SYGVNS. This CDR3 has 16 amino acids. The trim removed 2 bases at V and 6 bases at J, leaving 7 bases unmatched. In DNA, the CDR3 is TGTGCCAGCAGTGAAGCTCGGACAGGGGATTCCGGGGAGCTGTTTTTT. Protein: CASSEARTGDSGELFF.